The 23 T cell receptor beta chains reported below all come from one sample, sequenced in a study of siplizumab effects on memory and regulatory T cells. Assay: immunoSEQ multiplex PCR; the TCRdb copy retains only in-frame clones and omits some. The data show roughly 92,000 clones, approximately 95% seen once. The sequencing input was non-Treg CD4+ T cells sorted from blood. Receptor source: a human donor in good health.

The chain couples TRBV28 to TRBJ1-2; tentatively, D is TRBD1 (6 bases). V lost 3 bases, J lost 1 base, and 9 bases lay in between. Germline CDR1 and CDR2: MDHEN and SYDVKM. CDR3 length equals 14 residues. CDR3 DNA sequence: TGTGCCAGCAGTTTGGCGGACAGTAACTATGGCTACACCTTC. Its protein is CASSLADSNYGYTF.

The chain links TRBV5-6 to TRBJ1-5; D not certain. This CDR3 is 12 amino acids long. V shed 2 bases and J shed 7 bases, with 7 bases lying between them. The germline gives CDR1 SGHDT, CDR2 YYEEEE. The CDR3 DNA follows: TGTGCCAGCAGCTTTGTGGGCCAGCCCCAGCATTTT. Translating it yields CASSFVGQPQHF.

This sequence joins TRBV9 and TRBJ2-4; D perhaps matches TRBD2 (6 bases). Germline V CDR1 and CDR2: SGDLS, YYNGEE. The CDR3 is 16 residues long. The V gene lost 0 bases and the J gene lost 0 bases, with 10 bases spanning the gap. The CDR3 region is CASSVEEGLAKNIQYF. CDR3 coding DNA: TGTGCCAGCAGCGTAGAGGAGGGCCTAGCCAAAAACATTCAGTACTTC.

V and J are TRBV9 and TRBJ2-2; D is unresolved. This CDR3 comprises 16 residues. V lost 0 bases to trimming and J lost 1 base, with 10 bases between them. The germline gives CDR1 SGDLS, CDR2 YYNGEE. For the CDR3, the DNA is TGTGCCAGCAGCGTAGCCCCGAACCTGAACACCGGGGAGCTGTTTTTT. Translated: CASSVAPNLNTGELFF.

The gene calls are TRBV19 and TRBJ2-7, with a tentative D call TRBD1 (5 bases). Trimming left V 4 bases short and J 2 bases short, with 15 bases between. This CDR3 is 15 amino acids long. The germline gives CDR1 LNHDA, CDR2 SQIVND (reference sequence). The CDR3 protein is CASSKAPTAPYEQYF. In DNA form, the CDR3 reads TGTGCCAGTAGTAAGGCCCCGACAGCTCCCTACGAGCAGTACTTC.

The chain is built from TRBV1 and TRBJ2-1. TRBV1 is recorded as a pseudogene. This CDR3 has 12 residues. Written as DNA, the CDR3 is TGCACCCCCATAGAAGGGCCCCCTGAGCAGTTCTTC. This sequence encodes CTPIEGPPEQFF.

The chain joins TRBV5-1 to TRBJ1-3; 7 positions match TRBD1. CDR3 length: 13 residues. Germline trimming cut 6 bases from V and 4 bases from J; bases unmatched to any gene: 4. The germline CDR1 and CDR2 sequences are SGHRS and YFSETQ. The CDR3 region is CASTTGLGNTIYF. The CDR3 nucleotides are TGCGCCAGCACGACAGGGTTGGGAAACACCATATATTTT.

V gene TRBV6-6 combines with J gene TRBJ1-2; 9 bases align to TRBD1. From germline, CDR1 is MNHNY and CDR2 SVGAGI (reference sequence). This CDR3 contains 13 residues. The junction had 7 bases not matched to a gene; V was cut back by 6 bases and J by 8 bases. For the CDR3, the DNA is TGTGCCAGCAGCCCCGGGACAGGGAGAGGCTACACCTTC. As protein: CASSPGTGRGYTF.

This chain links TRBV7-3 with TRBJ2-5; possibly TRBD1 or TRBD2 for D (5 bases each). The CDR3 runs to 17 residues. CDR1 SGHTA and CDR2 FQGTGA come from the germline V gene. The V end was cut by 5 bases, the J end by 0 bases, with 19 bases between. CDR3 loop: CASSPGAFSANQETQYF. DNA of the CDR3: TGTGCCAGCAGCCCCGGGGCGTTTTCGGCCAACCAAGAGACCCAGTACTTC.

The rearrangement joins TRBV6-8 to TRBJ1-4; 10 bases are a match to TRBD1. This CDR3 contains 15 residues. Germline V gene lookup returns CDR1 MNHGY and CDR2 SAAAGT. Trimming at V came to 0 bases and at J to 8 bases, leaving 3 bases not matched to a gene. The chain's CDR3 is CASSYSDRGTEKLFF. As DNA, the CDR3 is TGTGCCAGCAGTTACTCGGACAGGGGGACCGAAAAACTGTTTTTT.

The chain recombines TRBV30 with TRBJ2-1; no firm D call. This CDR3 is built from 11 residues. V gave up 5 bases and J gave up 2 bases, with 4 bases separating them. Germline assignment: CDR1 GTSNPN and CDR2 SVGIG (reference sequence). The chain's CDR3 is CAWGTYNEQFF. The CDR3 nucleotides are TGTGCCTGGGGGACCTACAATGAGCAGTTCTTC.

J is TRBJ2-7 and V is TRBV29-1, with 7 nucleotides matching TRBD1. Trimming cost V 7 bases and J 2 bases; bases outside gene matches: 8. Germline V CDR1 and CDR2: SQVTM, ANQGSEA. The CDR3 covers 13 residues. The CDR3 loop is CSAGQAPTYEQYF. CDR3 in DNA: TGCAGCGCCGGACAGGCCCCGACCTACGAGCAGTACTTC.

The chain employs TRBV2 and TRBJ2-2; 9 nucleotides line up with TRBD1. CDR1 and CDR2 (germline): SNHLY, FYNNEI. Unmatched junction bases numbered 0, after V lost 6 bases and J lost 1 base. The CDR3 length is 14 residues. The CDR3 loop reads CASRGQGNTGELFF. CDR3 DNA sequence: TGTGCCAGCAGGGGACAGGGGAACACCGGGGAGCTGTTTTTT.

The rearrangement joins TRBV4-1 to TRBJ1-2, with 12 positions matching TRBD1. Germline assignment: CDR1 MGHRA and CDR2 YSYEKL. CDR3 length: 15 amino acids. V was clipped by 4 bases and J by 8 bases; unmatched bases: 8. CDR3 sequence: CASSPPGQGAAGYTF. The CDR3 nucleotides are TGCGCCAGCAGCCCACCGGGACAGGGGGCGGCGGGCTACACCTTC.

This clone was picked up one time. J is TRBJ1-2 and V is TRBV4-1; maybe TRBD1 (6 bases). The CDR3 loop spans 14 amino acids. Looked up from germline, CDR1 is MGHRA and CDR2 is YSYEKL. The V gene lost 2 bases and the J gene lost 4 bases, with 11 bases spanning the gap. The CDR3 sequence is CASSQNRVGYGYTF. CDR3 coding DNA: TGCGCCAGCAGCCAAAACAGGGTAGGCTATGGCTACACCTTC.

V and J are TRBV6-5 and TRBJ2-1; maybe TRBD2 (7 bases). This CDR3 comprises 14 residues. V lost 7 bases and J lost 8, with 18 bases in between. Looked up from germline, CDR1 is MNHEY and CDR2 is SVGAGI. CDR3 loop: CASTKGGASDEQFF. The CDR3 nucleotides read TGTGCCAGCACCAAAGGGGGGGCCTCTGATGAGCAGTTCTTC.

This rearrangement joins TRBV6-5 to TRBJ1-6; D remains unclear. Germline CDR1 MNHEY, CDR2 SVGAGI. The ends were cut back, 5 bases at V and 0 bases at J, with 8 bases in the middle. CDR3 length: 15 residues. The CDR3 DNA sequence: TGTGCCAGCAGTAGCTCTTTCTCCTATAATTCACCCCTCCACTTT. Residues: CASSSSFSYNSPLHF.

The J gene is TRBJ1-2, the V gene TRBV7-9; the D gene is possibly TRBD1 (5 bases). The CDR3 is 14 amino acids. Per germline, CDR1 SEHNR and CDR2 FQNEAQ (reference sequence). V was clipped by 3 bases and J by 5 bases, with 13 bases between them. CDR3 amino acids: CASSFHGAGYGYTF. CDR3 in DNA: TGTGCCAGCAGCTTTCATGGGGCGGGATATGGCTACACCTTC.

The chain is built from TRBV5-6 and TRBJ1-6; unclear D gene. The CDR3 is made up of 17 amino acids. The V and J ends lost 0 bases and 10 bases respectively, with 20 bases between them. Germline-derived CDR1 and CDR2 are SGHDT and YYEEEE. This CDR3 reads CASSLAPASLNRSPLHF. CDR3 in DNA: TGTGCCAGCAGCTTGGCACCTGCATCCCTTAATAGATCACCCCTCCACTTT.

The chain combines TRBV10-3 with TRBJ1-1; D not resolved. Germline CDR1 ENHRY, CDR2 SYGVKD. V was cut by 2 bases and J by 8 bases, with 12 bases left in between. This CDR3 contains 13 residues. The CDR3 DNA reads TGTGCCATCAGTGAGGGTCTCCTCAGGGAAGCTTTCTTT. Translating gives CAISEGLLREAFF.

This chain links TRBV29-1 with TRBJ2-7; either TRBD1 or TRBD2 may supply D (5 bases each). Trimming removed 6 bases from V and 0 bases from J, with 12 bases in between. This CDR3 is 13 amino acids long. The V gene's germline CDR1 is SQVTM and CDR2 ANQGSEA. The CDR3 nucleotides read TGCAGCGTCCTCGGGACCTACTCCTACGAGCAGTACTTC. This encodes CSVLGTYSYEQYF.

The chain is built from TRBV5-4 and TRBJ1-2; TRBD1 aligns across 10 bases. V shed 5 bases, J shed 10 bases, and the junction held 8 bases outside the gene matches. Germline V gene sequence: CDR1 SGHNT, CDR2 YYREEE (reference sequence). There are 13 residues in the CDR3. CDR3: CASSRGQGNDYTF. In DNA, the CDR3 is TGTGCCAGCAGTCGGGGACAGGGGAACGACTACACCTTC.

This chain connects TRBV2 to TRBJ2-7; 13 bases are a match to TRBD2. CDR3 length: 15 amino acids. In germline, CDR1 is SNHLY, CDR2 FYNNEI. The V segment lost 8 bases and the J segment 5 bases; nucleotides outside the gene matches: 9. The chain's CDR3 is CASGGLAGVTHEQYF. The CDR3 nucleotides read TGTGCCAGCGGAGGACTAGCGGGAGTCACCCACGAGCAGTACTTC.